Listed below are T cell receptor beta chains from one sample, sequenced in a study of T cells in Graves' hyperthyroidism and ophthalmopathy. TCRdb re-derived calls from the multiplex PCR reads in MiXCR, one entry per CDR3 protein. The sample includes 270,000 or so distinct CDR3 sequences, 12% to 15% seen only once; the top ten take 30% to 35%. Specimen: blood. The receptors were sampled from a woman aged 45-65 years with Graves' hyperthyroidism that later progressed to Graves' ophthalmopathy. The CDR3 runs from the conserved cysteine through the conserved F or W. A D gene is named only where the DNA matches it firmly. Size tells how often a clone was seen (once, few, many) or the class of an expanded clone, and some rows leave it out.

D gene | J gene | CDR3 length | V gene | clone size | CDR3 protein | CDR3 DNA
- | TRBJ2-2 | 13 | TRBV28 | many | CASKREGTGELFF | TGTGCCAGCAAACGAGAGGGAACCGGGGAGCTGTTTTTT
TRBD2 | TRBJ2-1 | 17 | TRBV2 | many | CAGSTPGLADSYNEQFF | TGTGCCGGAAGCACTCCGGGACTAGCGGATTCCTACAATGAGCAGTTCTTC
- | TRBJ1-5 | 13 | TRBV2 | many | CASEVDGNQPQHF | TGTGCCAGCGAGGTCGACGGCAATCAGCCCCAGCATTTT
TRBD1 | TRBJ2-1 | 13 | TRBV6-5 | many | CASSYYRGAEQFF | TGTGCCAGCAGTTACTACAGGGGGGCTGAGCAGTTCTTC
- | TRBJ2-7 | 13 | TRBV28 | many | CASNEQGSYEQYF | TGTGCCAGCAATGAACAGGGCAGCTACGAGCAGTACTTC
- | TRBJ1-2 | 14 | TRBV5-1 | many | CASSSQGPPYGYTF | TGCGCCAGCAGCTCCCAGGGGCCCCCTTATGGCTACACCTTC
TRBD2 | TRBJ2-3 | 15 | TRBV12-3/TRBV12-4 | many | CASSRTSGSADTQYF | TGTGCCAGCAGTCGCACTAGCGGGAGTGCAGATACGCAGTATTTT
- | TRBJ2-3 | 16 | TRBV7-2 | - | CASSLGTNRVTDTQYF | TGTGCCAGCAGCTTAGGGACAAACAGGGTCACAGATACGCAGTATTTT
- | TRBJ2-2 | 19 | TRBV7-9 | many | CASSQTAALTGLNTGELFF | TGTGCCAGCAGCCAAACGGCCGCCCTGACAGGTTTGAACACCGGGGAGCTGTTTTTT
TRBD1 | TRBJ2-1 | 16 | TRBV18 | - | CASSPGTGSPYNEQFF | TGTGCCAGCTCACCCGGGACAGGGTCGCCCTACAATGAGCAGTTCTTC
TRBD2 | TRBJ2-1 | 17 | TRBV12-3/TRBV12-4 | - | CASSLVAGDPLSNEQFF | TGTGCCAGCAGTTTAGTAGCGGGAGACCCACTAAGCAATGAGCAGTTCTTC
TRBD1 | TRBJ1-2 | 15 | TRBV7-2 | many | CASSRISTGEYGYTF | TGTGCCAGCAGCCGAATATCGACAGGGGAATACGGCTACACCTTC
TRBD2 | TRBJ2-7 | 15 | TRBV19 | few | CASSMAEAGVYEQYF | TGTGCCAGTAGTATGGCCGAAGCGGGGGTTTACGAGCAGTACTTC
TRBD1 | TRBJ1-2 | 14 | TRBV29-1 | - | CSVEEVSDRHRYTF | TGCAGCGTTGAAGAAGTTTCGGACAGGCACCGGTACACCTTC
- | TRBJ2-1 | 15 | TRBV9 | few | CASSEGAGSYNEQFF | TGTGCCAGCAGCGAAGGGGCCGGCTCCTACAATGAGCAGTTCTTC
TRBD1 | TRBJ2-7 | 14 | TRBV30 | - | CAWSLGQGLYEQYF | TGTGCCTGGAGTTTGGGACAGGGGCTCTACGAGCAGTACTTC
- | TRBJ1-1 | 12 | TRBV20-1 | many | CSARTGETEAFF | TGCAGTGCCCGGACTGGAGAAACTGAAGCTTTCTTT
TRBD2 | TRBJ2-5 | 12 | TRBV20-1 | many | CSALAGEETQYF | TGCAGTGCTCTTGCGGGAGAAGAGACCCAGTACTTC
- | TRBJ2-1 | 14 | TRBV7-2 | many | CASSLVLPRNEQFF | TGTGCCAGCAGCTTAGTTCTCCCGCGGAATGAGCAGTTCTTC
- | TRBJ1-3 | 16 | TRBV7-2 | - | CASTQGRVSSGNTIYF | TGTGCCAGCACACAGGGACGAGTGAGCTCTGGAAACACCATATATTTT
TRBD1 | TRBJ2-5 | 17 | TRBV7-8 | many | CASRLRSDRGGGETQYF | TGTGCCAGCCGATTGAGGTCTGACAGGGGAGGCGGAGAGACCCAGTACTTC
- | TRBJ1-4 | 16 | TRBV25-1 | few | CASSAGTRPWGEKLFF | TGTGCCAGCAGTGCCGGGACACGCCCCTGGGGTGAAAAACTGTTTTTT
TRBD2 | TRBJ2-3 | 17 | TRBV6-5 | many | CASSYSPLAGEKDTQYF | TGTGCCAGCAGTTACTCCCCCCTAGCGGGAGAAAAAGATACGCAGTATTTT
TRBD1 | TRBJ2-2 | 16 | TRBV19 | few | CASSIGGRGRTGELFF | TGTGCCAGTAGTATAGGAGGCAGGGGGCGCACCGGGGAGCTGTTTTTT
- | TRBJ2-5 | 13 | TRBV27 | many | CASHRGLGETQYF | TGTGCCAGTCACAGGGGACTAGGGGAGACCCAGTACTTC
TRBD1 | TRBJ2-2 | 15 | TRBV6-1 | - | CASSRTGVYTGELFF | TGTGCCAGCAGTCGGACAGGGGTATACACCGGGGAGCTGTTTTTT
- | TRBJ2-3 | 13 | TRBV3-1 | many | CASSQGFTDTQYF | TGTGCCAGCAGCCAAGGGTTTACAGATACGCAGTATTTT
- | TRBJ1-6 | 14 | TRBV27 | many | CASSFGVLGSPLHF | TGTGCCAGCAGTTTCGGGGTGCTAGGTTCACCCCTCCACTTT
- | TRBJ1-2 | 11 | TRBV29-1 | - | CSVYDLGGYTF | TGCAGCGTGTACGACCTCGGGGGCTACACCTTC
TRBD2 | TRBJ2-3 | 16 | TRBV5-1 | many | CASSPRSSGTTDTQYF | TGCGCCAGCAGCCCCCGGTCTAGCGGAACCACAGATACGCAGTATTTT
- | TRBJ1-2 | 14 | TRBV28 | many | CASSWEGNNYGYTF | TGTGCCAGCAGTTGGGAGGGGAATAACTATGGCTACACCTTC
- | TRBJ1-2 | 14 | TRBV10-3 | - | CAISEDRMSYGYTF | TGTGCCATCAGTGAGGACAGGATGAGCTATGGCTACACCTTC
- | TRBJ1-6 | 16 | TRBV11-2 | many | CASSSGGGFKNSPLHF | TGTGCCAGCAGCTCCGGTGGGGGCTTCAAAAATTCACCCCTCCACTTT
- | TRBJ2-5 | 13 | TRBV2 | many | CASSAGIEETQYF | TGTGCCAGCAGTGCTGGGATAGAAGAGACCCAGTACTTC
- | TRBJ2-7 | 13 | TRBV2 | many | CASTTEQNYEQYF | TGTGCCAGCACCACGGAACAGAACTACGAGCAGTACTTC
- | TRBJ2-7 | 16 | TRBV9 | few | CASSHPLNGSPYEQYF | TGTGCCAGCAGCCACCCCCTGAACGGGAGTCCTTACGAGCAGTACTTC